Below, one T cell receptor (beta chain) is given with its context. The antigen is unknown. The table came from immunoSEQ multiplex PCR; TCRdb's copy has only in-frame clones and leaves some out. The sample lists fewer than 3 million clones, about 90% seen once, with 0.37% in the top ten. This entry is derived from a study of shared clonotypes between healthy human individuals. Study overall: Used for every donor were three CD4 naive, three CD4 memory, two CD8 naive and one CD8 memory plate. Broader study findings: On the whole, naive subsets had larger estimated richness than memory subsets had. Clonotype sharing among donors was thought likely to change with sequencing depth. The naive CD4 repertoires of a handful of donors were compared, and about 5% of clonotypes were shared.

CDR1 is MGHDK, CDR2 SYGVNS, per germline. The CDR3 is 16 amino acids. With 3 bases removed from V and 12 bases from J, the gap between germline ends came to 24 bases. V gene TRBV25-1 combines with J gene TRBJ2-1; the D gene is possibly TRBD2 (7 bases). The clonotype was recovered from a young man in good health. Some clones in this sample may be carry-over from other donors' samples. The sequencing sample was made of naive CD4+ T cells from PBMCs. Documented subset: CD45RA+ positively selected. The CDR3 bases are TGTGCCAGCAGTGACCCGGCCCGGGGGAGGGGGGCGTGGCAGTTCTTC. It is translated as CASSDPARGRGAWQFF.